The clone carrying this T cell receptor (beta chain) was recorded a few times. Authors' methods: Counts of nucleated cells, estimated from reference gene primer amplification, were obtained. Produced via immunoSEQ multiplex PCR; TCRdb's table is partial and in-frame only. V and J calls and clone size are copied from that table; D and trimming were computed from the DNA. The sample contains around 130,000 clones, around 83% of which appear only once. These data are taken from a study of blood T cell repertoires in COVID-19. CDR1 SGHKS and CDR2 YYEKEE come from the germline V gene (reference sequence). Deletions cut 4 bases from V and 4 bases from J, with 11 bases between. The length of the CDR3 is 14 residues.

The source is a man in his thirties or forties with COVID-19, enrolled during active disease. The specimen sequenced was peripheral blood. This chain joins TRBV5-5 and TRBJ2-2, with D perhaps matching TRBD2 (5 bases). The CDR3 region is CASSGPGFTGELFF. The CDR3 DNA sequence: TGTGCCAGCAGCGGACCGGGATTCACCGGGGAGCTGTTTTTT.